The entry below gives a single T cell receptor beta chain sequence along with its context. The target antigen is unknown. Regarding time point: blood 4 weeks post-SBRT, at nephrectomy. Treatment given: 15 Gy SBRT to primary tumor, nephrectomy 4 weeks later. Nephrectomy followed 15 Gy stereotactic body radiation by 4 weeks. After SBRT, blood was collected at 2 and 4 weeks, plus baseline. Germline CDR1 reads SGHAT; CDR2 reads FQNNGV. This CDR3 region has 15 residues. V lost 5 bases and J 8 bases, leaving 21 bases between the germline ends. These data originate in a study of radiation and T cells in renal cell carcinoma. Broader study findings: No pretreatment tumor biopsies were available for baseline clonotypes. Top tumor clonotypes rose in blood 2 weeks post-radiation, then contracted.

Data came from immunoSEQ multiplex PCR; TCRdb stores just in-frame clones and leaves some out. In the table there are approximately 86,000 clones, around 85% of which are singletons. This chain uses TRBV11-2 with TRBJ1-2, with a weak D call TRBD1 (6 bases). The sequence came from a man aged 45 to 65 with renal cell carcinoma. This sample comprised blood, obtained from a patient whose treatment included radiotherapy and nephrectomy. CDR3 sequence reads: CASSPKGDPSVGYTF. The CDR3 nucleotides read TGTGCCAGCAGCCCTAAGGGGGACCCCTCTGTGGGCTACACCTTC.